One sample yielded the 16 T cell receptor beta chains listed below, sequenced in a study of blood T cell repertoires in COVID-19. Clones were sequenced by immunoSEQ multiplex PCR, and TCRdb holds only the in-frame ones, with some missing. The sample consists of over 55,000 clones, approximately 85% of them appearing once. Material: peripheral blood. Receptors originate from a man aged 50 or older with acute or convalescent COVID-19.

This rearrangement joins TRBV11-3 to TRBJ2-1; 8 nucleotides match TRBD2. Trimming removed 5 bases from V and 5 bases from J; junction bases left unmatched: 14. This CDR3 spans 17 amino acids. Germline CDR1 SGHNT, CDR2 YENEEA. Written as DNA, the CDR3 is TGTGCCAGCAGCCCAGGGCGGGGGGCACCTAGGGACAATGAGCAGTTCTTC. Translated, it gives CASSPGRGAPRDNEQFF.

This chain joins TRBV10-1 and TRBJ2-1; 7 bases match TRBD1. Looked up from germline, CDR1 is WNHNN and CDR2 is SYGVQD (reference sequence). V was pared by 4 bases and J by 0 bases, with 0 bases of the junction left unmatched. The CDR3 spans 14 residues. The CDR3 sequence is CASSAGGSYNEQFF. The CDR3 DNA follows: TGCGCCAGCAGTGCAGGGGGCTCCTACAATGAGCAGTTCTTC.

This chain links TRBV3-1 (or the pseudogene TRBV3-2) with TRBJ2-3; the match to TRBD2 covers 13 bases. From germline, CDR1 is LGHDT and CDR2 YNNKEL (reference sequence). The CDR3 runs 16 residues. V lost 3 bases and J lost 5; bases outside the gene matches: 5. CDR3 sequence (DNA): TGTGCCAGCAGCCAGACTAGCGGGGGGTTGGGAGATACGCAGTATTTT. It codes for CASSQTSGGLGDTQYF.

This clone was observed a few times. This sequence joins TRBV5-1 and TRBJ1-2, with D tentatively TRBD1 (5 bases). V was cut by 7 bases and J by 1 base, with 11 bases left in between. Germline V gives CDR1 SGHRS, CDR2 YFSETQ. The CDR3 has 13 residues. The CDR3 DNA reads TGCGCCAGCTCGACAGCCATTAACTATGGCTACACCTTC. Amino acids: CASSTAINYGYTF.

The chain is built from TRBV5-1 and TRBJ2-3; 7 bases are shared with TRBD2. The CDR3 extends over 16 amino acids. From germline, CDR1 is SGHRS and CDR2 YFSETQ. V gave up 1 base and J gave up 9 bases; unmatched junction bases: 14. The CDR3 here is CASSLFGGRDTLTQYF. In DNA, the CDR3 is TGCGCCAGCAGCTTGTTCGGGGGGAGAGATACGCTGACGCAGTATTTT. The variable domain in full, with the rest retrieved from reference TRBV5-1 and TRBJ2-3, is KAGVTQTPRYLIKTRGQQVTLSCSPISGHRSVSWYQQTPGQGLQFLFEYFSETQRNKGNFPGRFSGRQFSNSRSEMNVSTLELGDSALYLCASSLFGGRDTLTQYFGPGTRLTVL.

The chain is built from TRBV7-9 and TRBJ2-2; 9 bases match TRBD2. Per germline, CDR1 SEHNR and CDR2 FQNEAQ (reference sequence). The V and J ends lost 5 bases and 6 bases, in that order; junction bases with no gene match: 13. CDR3 length equals 17 residues. The CDR3 coding sequence is TGTGCCAGCAGCCAACCTAGCGGGGTAGGTAACCCCGGGGAGCTGTTTTTT. Translating it yields CASSQPSGVGNPGELFF.

The rearrangement links TRBV9 to TRBJ2-5; 7 bases map to TRBD1. CDR3 length: 15 amino acids. Germline V gene sequence: CDR1 SGDLS, CDR2 YYNGEE. V lost 4 bases to trimming and J lost 4 bases; unmatched junction nucleotides: 10. The CDR3 is CASSPAQGVVETQYF. CDR3 bases: TGTGCCAGCAGCCCGGCCCAGGGGGTAGTAGAGACCCAGTACTTC.

The CDR3 sequence is CASSPFRDRRVDEAFF. CDR3 coding DNA: TGTGCCAGCTCACCATTCCGGGACAGAAGGGTGGATGAAGCTTTCTTT. V is TRBV18 and J is TRBJ1-1; 7 bases line up with TRBD1. V shed 2 bases, J shed 7 bases, and the junction held 13 bases outside the gene matches. CDR3 length: 16 amino acids. Germline CDR1 reads KGHSH; CDR2 reads LQKENI.

This clone was found a few times. V is TRBV4-2 and J is TRBJ2-2, with TRBD1 identical over 12 bases. This CDR3 has 19 amino acids. Germline CDR1 LGHNA, CDR2 YNFKEQ. Germline trimming cut 4 bases from V and 5 bases from J; bases unmatched to any gene: 14. The DNA for the CDR3 is TGTGCCAGCAGCCCCCCCCCGGGACAGGGGGCGAGTAGGACCGGGGAGCTGTTTTTT. Translating gives CASSPPPGQGASRTGELFF.

V usage is TRBV18 and J usage is TRBJ1-1; D perhaps matches TRBD1 (5 bases). Trimming took off 5 bases at V and 1 base at J, with 14 bases between the two ends. The CDR3 totals 15 residues. Germline loops: CDR1 KGHSH, CDR2 LQKENI. The chain's CDR3 is CASSMTAGENTEAFF. CDR3 bases: TGTGCCAGCTCAATGACAGCGGGGGAGAACACTGAAGCTTTCTTT.

V gene TRBV4-2 combines with J gene TRBJ2-5; the match to TRBD1 covers 11 bases. Germline assignment: CDR1 LGHNA and CDR2 YNFKEQ. Trimming at V came to 3 bases and at J to 2 bases, leaving 5 bases not matched to a gene. This CDR3 has 16 residues. Here the CDR3 DNA reads TGTGCCAGCAGCCAGGGGACAGGGGGAGGACAAGAGACCCAGTACTTC. The encoded protein is CASSQGTGGGQETQYF.

The V gene is TRBV19, the J gene TRBJ1-5, with 8 bases that match TRBD1. The junction had 4 bases not matched to a gene; V was cut back by 5 bases and J by 4 bases. The CDR3 consists of 14 residues. Per the germline V gene, CDR1 is LNHDA and CDR2 is SQIVND (reference sequence). CDR3 region: CASSSDRENQPQHF. The CDR3 DNA sequence: TGTGCCAGTAGTTCGGACAGGGAAAATCAGCCCCAGCATTTT. Together with reference TRBV19 and TRBJ1-5, the CDR3 gives the full variable domain: DGGITQSPKYLFRKEGQNVTLSCEQNLNHDAMYWYRQDPGQGLRLIYYSQIVNDFQKGDIAEGYSVSREKKESFPLTVTSAQKNPTAFYLCASSSDRENQPQHFGDGTRLSIL.

J is TRBJ1-3 and V is TRBV5-4; no clear D gene. Germline V gene lookup returns CDR1 SGHNT and CDR2 YYREEE (reference sequence). V lost 0 bases and J 4 bases, leaving 11 bases between the germline ends. The CDR3 extends over 15 amino acids. The CDR3 loop reads CASSLDQAVGNTIYF. DNA of the CDR3: TGTGCCAGCAGCTTGGACCAGGCCGTGGGAAACACCATATATTTT.

Turning to this clone: Other nucleotide sequences from this sample produce the same CDR3. This chain connects TRBV2 to TRBJ2-7; 11 nucleotides line up with TRBD1. Trimming removed 9 bases from V and 2 bases from J; junction bases left unmatched: 12. From germline, CDR1 is SNHLY and CDR2 FYNNEI. There are 16 residues in the CDR3. The DNA for the CDR3 is TGTGCCAGTAGCTGGACCGGGACAGGGGGAACCTACGAGCAGTACTTC. This sequence encodes CASSWTGTGGTYEQYF.

The V and J genes are TRBV7-8 and TRBJ1-1; tentative D call: TRBD1 (6 bases). Between the trimmed V and J ends, which lost 3 bases and 1 base, there was a span of 12 bases. This CDR3 has 15 residues. The germline V gene encodes CDR1 SGHVS and CDR2 FQNEAQ. CDR3 nucleotide sequence: TGTGCCAGCAGCTTGGGGGGGGCCGCGAACACTGAAGCTTTCTTT. This sequence encodes CASSLGGAANTEAFF. Complete variable domain (other parts from reference TRBV7-8 and TRBJ1-1): GAGVSQSPRYKVAKRGQDVALRCDPISGHVSLFWYQQALGQGPEFLTYFQNEAQLDKSGLPSDRFFAERPEGSVSTLKIQRTQQEDSAVYLCASSLGGAANTEAFFGQGTRLTVV.

V usage is TRBV2 and J usage is TRBJ2-3; D is undetermined. This CDR3 has 14 residues. Germline V lookup: CDR1 SNHLY, CDR2 FYNNEI. V dropped 5 bases and J dropped 3 bases, with 12 bases sitting between them. This chain's CDR3 is CASSKWALTDTQYF. The CDR3 DNA reads TGTGCCAGCAGTAAATGGGCTTTGACAGATACGCAGTATTTT.